A selection of T cell receptor beta chains follows, all from one sample in a study of control samples from healthy donors and cancer patients. Generated by immunoSEQ multiplex PCR, the TCRdb table keeps only in-frame clones and is missing some. The sample carries 150,000 or so clones, 70% to 90% recorded once. The sample taken for sequencing was blood. Receptors originate from a woman in her 30s in good health. Each CDR3 is given with its conserved first and last residue. D genes are given only for firm matches. Only some rows state a clone size, as once, few, many or a class for expanded clones.

v_gene	d_gene	j_gene	abundance	CDR3aa	CDR3nt
TRBV5-1	NA	TRBJ2-5	NA	CASSLVTGPQGTQYF	TGCGCCAGCAGCTTAGTAACAGGGCCTCAGGGGACCCAGTACTTC
TRBV19	TRBD2	TRBJ2-7	NA	CASSTQAGRSYEQYF	TGTGCCAGTAGTACCCAAGCGGGAAGATCCTACGAGCAGTACTTC
TRBV18	NA	TRBJ2-1	NA	CASSPLPANEQFF	TGTGCCAGCTCACCACTTCCAGCCAATGAGCAGTTCTTC
TRBV28	NA	TRBJ1-1	NA	CASSLKYTEAFF	TGTGCCAGCAGTTTAAAGTACACTGAAGCTTTCTTT
TRBV25-1	TRBD2	TRBJ2-7	NA	CASSESGKTYEQYF	TGTGCCAGCAGTGAAAGCGGGAAGACCTACGAGCAGTACTTC
TRBV19	TRBD1	TRBJ1-2	NA	CASTPGDRGGYTF	TGTGCCAGTACCCCCGGGGACAGGGGAGGCTACACCTTC
TRBV19	TRBD1	TRBJ2-3	NA	CASSIQGALTDTQYF	TGTGCCAGTAGTATACAGGGGGCACTCACAGATACGCAGTATTTT
TRBV12-2	NA	TRBJ1-4	once	CASRLTVRGLEKLFF	TGTGCAAGTCGCTTAACCGTCAGGGGGCTTGAAAAACTGTTTTTT
TRBV5-1	NA	TRBJ1-2	NA	CASSFGREFDGYTF	TGCGCCAGCAGCTTCGGCAGGGAGTTTGATGGCTACACCTTC
TRBV7-2	NA	TRBJ2-7	NA	CASSLDRPPYEQYF	TGTGCCAGCAGCTTAGACAGGCCCCCCTACGAGCAGTACTTC
TRBV29-1	NA	TRBJ2-5	NA	CSVGGVQETQYF	TGCAGCGTTGGAGGGGTCCAAGAGACCCAGTACTTC
TRBV3-1/TRBV3-2	NA	TRBJ2-3	NA	CASSPRVPIREDTQYF	TGTGCCAGCAGCCCGCGGGTCCCAATAAGGGAGGATACGCAGTATTTT
TRBV30	TRBD1	TRBJ2-2	few	CAWSGTGSGELFF	TGTGCCTGGAGTGGGACAGGGTCCGGGGAGCTGTTTTTT
TRBV27	NA	TRBJ2-7	NA	CASSRDWDAPYEQYF	TGTGCCAGCAGTCGAGATTGGGACGCTCCCTACGAGCAGTACTTC
TRBV14	TRBD1	TRBJ1-6	once	CASSPWAGGGSPLHF	TGTGCCAGCAGCCCTTGGGCAGGGGGCGGATCACCCCTCCACTTT
TRBV7-8	NA	TRBJ1-5	NA	CASSSTGSNQPQHF	TGTGCCAGCAGCTCGACGGGGAGCAATCAGCCCCAGCATTTT
TRBV6-1	TRBD1	TRBJ1-2	NA	CASSETGQGYGYTF	TGTGCCAGCAGTGAGACAGGGCAGGGCTATGGCTACACCTTC
TRBV7-9	NA	TRBJ2-1	NA	CASSLAQSLYNEQFF	TGTGCCAGCAGCTTAGCACAGAGCTTATACAATGAGCAGTTCTTC
TRBV12-3/TRBV12-4	NA	TRBJ1-2	NA	CASSETGGVGYTF	TGTGCCAGCAGCGAGACCGGCGGGGTTGGCTACACCTTC
TRBV12-3/TRBV12-4	NA	TRBJ2-2	NA	CASSFVGAGELFF	TGTGCCAGCAGTTTTGTAGGAGCCGGGGAGCTGTTTTTT
TRBV7-9	NA	TRBJ1-2	NA	CASSLDVRSYGYTF	TGTGCCAGCAGCTTAGATGTCAGGTCCTATGGCTACACCTTC
TRBV5-6	TRBD1	TRBJ2-5	NA	CASRGQGTQTQYF	TGTGCCAGCAGAGGACAGGGAACACAGACCCAGTACTTC
TRBV30	TRBD1	TRBJ1-1	NA	CAWSPGQEEAFF	TGTGCCTGGAGCCCGGGACAGGAAGAAGCTTTCTTT
TRBV7-9	NA	TRBJ2-3	NA	CASSPSPPDAQYF	TGTGCCAGCAGCCCGTCTCCCCCCGATGCGCAGTATTTT
TRBV5-5	NA	TRBJ2-5	NA	CASSLVGLGGTAETQYF	TGTGCCAGCAGCTTGGTTGGCTTAGGGGGAACTGCGGAGACCCAGTACTTC
TRBV12-5	NA	TRBJ2-3	NA	CASGLGYHDTQYF	TGTGCTAGTGGTTTGGGATACCATGATACGCAGTATTTT
TRBV11-2	NA	TRBJ1-1	NA	CASSLEGRINEAFF	TGTGCCAGCAGCTTAGAAGGACGGATAAATGAAGCTTTCTTT
TRBV6-6	NA	TRBJ2-2	once	CASSYSGRAGELFF	TGTGCCAGCAGTTACTCGGGTCGAGCCGGGGAGCTGTTTTTT
TRBV18	TRBD2	TRBJ2-5	NA	CASSRQGTSGRQETQYF	TGTGCCAGCTCACGCCAGGGGACTAGCGGAAGGCAAGAGACCCAGTACTTC
TRBV11-2	TRBD1	TRBJ1-1	NA	CASSPLGTGAMNTEAFF	TGTGCCAGCAGCCCCCTAGGAACAGGGGCCATGAACACTGAAGCTTTCTTT
TRBV5-1	TRBD1	TRBJ1-4	NA	CASSLGQGTTTNEKLFF	TGCGCCAGCAGCTTGGGACAGGGAACCACAACTAATGAAAAACTGTTTTTT
TRBV11-3	TRBD2	TRBJ2-1	NA	CASSWSLAGARYNEQFF	TGTGCCAGCAGCTGGAGCCTAGCGGGAGCGAGGTACAATGAGCAGTTCTTC
TRBV5-1	TRBD1	TRBJ1-1	NA	CASSLDSGGTPEAFF	TGCGCCAGCAGCTTGGATTCAGGGGGCACCCCTGAAGCTTTCTTT
TRBV5-1	TRBD1	TRBJ1-1	NA	CASRAGQEMNTEAFF	TGCGCCAGCAGAGCTGGACAGGAGATGAACACTGAAGCTTTCTTT
TRBV27	NA	TRBJ2-1	NA	CASSFRGGAYNEQFF	TGTGCCAGCAGTTTCCGCGGTGGAGCCTACAATGAGCAGTTCTTC
TRBV6-5	NA	TRBJ1-4	NA	CAAGGNFNEKLFF	TGTGCCGCGGGCGGGAACTTTAATGAAAAACTGTTTTTT
TRBV5-4	TRBD1	TRBJ1-1	NA	CASSRGTGRTEAFF	TGTGCCAGCAGCAGGGGGACAGGGAGAACTGAAGCTTTCTTT
TRBV6-5	TRBD2	TRBJ2-1	NA	CASSYSAGGRIKQFF	TGTGCCAGCAGTTACTCGGCGGGAGGGAGGATTAAGCAGTTCTTC
TRBV5-6	NA	TRBJ2-5	NA	CASTRGVETQYF	TGTGCCAGCACCCGGGGAGTCGAGACCCAGTACTTC
TRBV6-1	NA	TRBJ1-2	NA	CASSELRTANYGYTF	TGTGCCAGCAGTGAACTACGGACAGCTAACTATGGCTACACCTTC
TRBV2	TRBD2	TRBJ2-2	NA	CASSEPSGGASTGELFF	TGTGCCAGCAGTGAACCGAGCGGGGGGGCCAGCACCGGGGAGCTGTTTTTT
TRBV15	NA	TRBJ1-1	NA	CATSRAGQRRTEAFF	TGTGCCACCAGCAGAGCTGGGCAGCGGAGGACTGAAGCTTTCTTT
TRBV2	NA	TRBJ2-5	NA	CASGASATQYF	TGTGCCAGCGGGGCCTCGGCGACCCAGTACTTC